This record looks at one T cell receptor beta chain sequence and its context. This clone was seen a single time. Its recognized antigen is unknown. No clone much larger than this one lies a single base away; base qualities are absent. TCRbeta CDR3 regions were profiled by bias-controlled multiplex PCR amplification of genomic DNA with the immunoSEQ Assay. The authors processed their data as follows. To quantify the absolute abundance of each unique TCRbeta CDR3 region, the sequences were collapsed and filtered. Differential abundance was tested with a binomial (Fisher-equivalent) model and with a beta-binomial model adding time-dependent variance fitted from healthy donors. Clones with fewer than 5 combined templates were removed, and differential abundance was called for clones with a Benjamini-Hochberg FDR below 0.01. Using the form v = (b*log(k)+a)^2, the beta-binomial variance was modeled as a function of the total template count across the two samples. As stored in TCRdb, this immuneACCESS dataset retains in-frame rearrangements with V and J assigned. A fraction of the clones does not appear; measured against another copy, unresolved V genes explain less than half of the discrepancy, and the remainder lacks a known reason. The DNA gave D and trimming, while V, J and clone size come from that table. For this sample the table gives over 85,000 clones, of which about nine tenths were detected only once. Less than 15% of the sample is held by the ten biggest clonotypes.

During the collection period, no infections or other immune events were recorded for the healthy donors. To calibrate time-dependent variance in a beta-binomial model of T-cell clone differential abundance, blood repertoires from healthy donors were used as a training cohort. There were roughly 10 healthy donors in the training cohort, of whom 3 were female and 7 were male. The donors were between about 25 and 70 years old, with an average age of approximately 47 years. Whole blood, obtained from a commercial supplier, was collected from each healthy donor at three time points spaced approximately two weeks apart. For immunosequencing, genomic DNA was extracted from unsorted whole blood. This sample stems from a study of identifying expanded T cells in peripheral blood (dated by TCRdb to the late 2010s). About the study as a whole: Separate aliquots of the same genomic DNA pool were sequenced to produce technical replicates, and four replicates were compared in pairs. What the work shows at the level of the full study, not this receptor alone: In all healthy donors, the variance in clone template counts between samples taken two weeks apart rose significantly as total template count increased. The beta-binomial model significantly reduced the number of clones called differentially abundant and the false-positive rate across all healthy-donor time intervals. It was expected by the authors that biological variance in healthy repertoires might increase further over much longer intervals, such as months to years. Between technical replicates the binomial model flagged around 1.2 differentially abundant clones, whereas over roughly two weeks the binomial model flagged about 15 and over roughly 4 weeks 19 to 20.

The sequenced sample consisted of blood. The receptor comes from a person aged 18 to 70 in good health.

The bases are TGTGCCAGCAGAATGACTGGGGCAGATACGCAGTATTTT. Translated, this gives CASRMTGADTQYF. Rearrangement joined TRBV7-2 to TRBJ2-3; the D gene remains uncertain. Based on the germline V gene, the CDR1 and CDR2 sequences are SGHTA and FQGNSA. V is reduced by 6 bases and J by 4 bases, leaving a spacing of 11 bases between them. The CDR3 contains 13 residues, cysteine and phenylalanine counted. Only CDR3 DNA remains: 39 bases, in frame from the first base. Full variable domain (CDR3 extended with the reference TRBV7-2 and TRBJ2-3 proteins): GAGVSQSPSNKVTEKGKDVELRCDPISGHTALYWYRQSLGQGLEFLIYFQGNSAPDKSGLPSDRFSAERTGGSVSTLTIQRTQQEDSAVYLCASRMTGADTQYFGPGTRLTVL.